The entry below gives a single T cell receptor (beta chain) sequence along with its context. Which antigen it targets is not known. No clone much larger than this one lies a single base away; base qualities are absent. In total, roughly 710 healthy bone marrow donors made up the cohort. All cohort members were sampled while nominally healthy, although unrecorded immune exposures were likely present. The donor was CMV seronegative and was included in the group of about 400 seronegative cohort members. A peripheral blood sample was collected from each donor, and TCR beta sequencing was performed on peripheral blood mononuclear cells. The Qiagen DNeasy Blood Extraction Kit was used to extract genomic DNA from the blood cell samples. This specimen comes from a study of cytomegalovirus exposure and HLA in healthy donors (dated by TCRdb to 2016 to 2017). Some background on the complete study: An earlier analysis of approximately 550 of the donors reported roughly 300 Gb of sequence data and 120 million or so unique TCR beta sequences from some 180 million T cells. Approximately 300 gigabases of sequencing data and roughly 81 million unique TCR sequences made up an early release that covered 500 to 700 HLA-typed donors. Of the 350 to 400 genotyped donors, 81% fell in the genetic ancestry cluster associated with self-reported Caucasian donors. The study aimed to test whether signatures of past pathogen exposure could be identified by cataloging public T cell receptors. The study used immunosequencing to profile the T cell repertoires of more than 650 subjects and linked those repertoires to cytomegalovirus serostatus. Besides the first cohort of 666 subjects, a separate validation cohort made up of over 100 different subjects was used. To predict cytomegalovirus infection status, the study combined high-throughput TCR immunosequencing, statistical association of individual TCRs with disease status, and machine learning. A later analysis re-examined previously published TCR beta repertoires from 600 to 700 donors and added high-resolution HLA genotyping to investigate patterns of TCR occurrence. Rather than using new phenotypic data, the later analysis identified candidate immune exposures from TCR beta sequences and from how often those sequences occurred across donors. In an earlier analysis of 587 of the donors, high-throughput TCR beta sequencing was used to judge whether each TCR beta V gene segment behaved as functional or pseudogenic. Donor age, sex, ethnicity and CMV serostatus were compiled alongside the repertoire data. A later genetic analysis took genome-wide SNP genotypes for about 65% of the roughly 670 donors and used that subset as a discovery cohort. All discovery cohort repertoires had been generated on a single sequencing platform. HLA typing covered class I and class II loci at four-digit resolution. Typing coverage differed by locus: A, B, C, DRB1 and DQB1 were typed in roughly 620-640 donors, DQA1 in 500 to 550, DPA1 in around 580, and DPB1 in around 490. Several DR-DQ haplotypes were handled as single units for association and clustering because linkage in the cohort was strong. Among 300 to 450 genotyped donors of the cohort, an average of about 240,000 unique TCR beta nucleotide sequences were sequenced per donor, 15% to 20% of them non-productive. What the study reported, not specific to this receptor: Because counts were too low, some 17 rarely observed V segments, including chromosome 9 orphons, were left out of the earlier analysis of a few hundred of the donors. A total of about 150 TCR beta chains were listed by the study as associated with cytomegalovirus. This cohort had only TCR beta chains sequenced, and the lack of alpha or paired-chain data limited which features could be detected. In both the original and validation cohorts, the classifier was reported to diagnose cytomegalovirus status with high specificity and sensitivity. In a later genetic analysis, fewer N-insertions in productive TCRs were reported among donors in an Asian-associated ancestry cluster than the approximately 670-donor mean. An earlier analysis of 450 to 750 of the donors showed that most TCR beta V segments appeared in productive rearrangements either about 87% or about 30% of the time, which broadly matched IMGT annotations. Compared with equally common non-associated chains, HLA-associated TCR beta chains in a later analysis were more clonally expanded and had lower generation probabilities. A group of highly shared sequence variants was considered likely to be a technical artifact of the sequencing pipeline. A later analysis found that most CMV-associated TCR beta chains appeared HLA-restricted, with HLA associations seemingly driven largely by CMV exposure. Some IMGT-functional V segments, including TRBV6-2 and TRBV6-3, could not be told apart with the 87-base-pair reads, so those segments were excluded. It was suggested by the authors that the approach could potentially be generalized to other disease states and immunological phenotypes. In a later analysis, several top co-occurrence clusters were reported to appear linked to parvovirus B19, influenza, CMV and Epstein-Barr virus. For the cohort, immune exposure information was limited to CMV serostatus. Because HLA typing was missing for some donors at each locus, association tests included only the typed subset. A further reported finding was that TCR beta sequences accurately predicted the HLA-A and HLA-B alleles for most subjects in the first cohort. Most TCR sequences were observed very rarely across donors, whereas some public TCRs were present in many individuals. A later analysis associated about 17,000 TCR beta sequences with specific HLA alleles at a false discovery rate of 0.05. Three of the identified cytomegalovirus-associated TCR beta chains were confirmed in vitro to be specific for cytomegalovirus antigens. In a later genetic analysis, a missense DCLRE1C variant was associated with V-gene and J-gene trimming of TCR beta chains, and the association was replicated in an independent cohort. In a later analysis, TCR association rates were found to vary across HLA loci, with the most associated TCRs seen for DRB1 alleles and the fewest for HLA-C alleles. Sequencing depth was assumed to be roughly uniform across donors in the presence/absence analyses, though that assumption may not hold. Strong co-occurrence of HLA alleles, especially DR and DQ, made assigning TCR associations to individual alleles difficult. Correlated functional status among segregating V segments might reflect linkage disequilibrium, but an unknown experimental factor could not be ruled out.

V lost 4 bases and J lost 2 bases, and the count of bases not matched to a germline gene is 7. CDR1 is given as SGHDN and CDR2 as FVKESK, both from the germline V gene. The CDR3 measures 16 amino acids from cysteine to phenylalanine. Only the CDR3 region is kept as DNA, spanning 48 bases read in frame from base 1. Libraries came from the immunoSEQ multiplex PCR assay. A mixture of 60 forward primers for TCR Vbeta segments and 13 reverse primers for TCR Jbeta segments was used in the multiplex PCR. The CDR3 region of rearranged TCR beta genes was amplified from genomic DNA with a multiplex PCR assay. The Illumina HiSeq System was used to sequence the amplified TCR beta libraries as 87-base-pair reads. As for the authors' bioinformatics: Across the 670 or so repertoires, a later analysis counted 60 million to 90 million unique TCR beta chains, around 11 million of which were shared by at least two donors. A nearest-neighbor algorithm error-corrected the raw reads and collapsed the reads into unique sequences, merging closely related sequences to remove PCR and sequencing errors. CDR3 sequences were aligned to IMGT reference sequences to assign V, D and J gene segments. Each retained sequence needed at least a six-nucleotide match to both a V gene segment and a J gene segment. A rearrangement counted as productive if the CDR3 had no stop codons and remained in frame with V and J, and every other rearrangement counted as non-productive. CDR3 was defined by IMGT convention, running from the second conserved V-encoded cysteine to the conserved J-encoded phenylalanine. The earlier analysis of 500 to 750 of the donors excluded any sequence lacking an unambiguous match to a single V gene segment. An earlier analysis of several hundred of the donors called V segments functional above 56.7% productive rearrangements and segregating when the between-donor standard deviation exceeded 5%. A statistical classification framework was built to diagnose cytomegalovirus status from the catalog of TCR beta chain sequences. In a later analysis, V and J genes were assigned by comparing TCR nucleotide sequences against IMGT/GENE-DB human TR gene sequences. In a later analysis, CDR3 sequences and most-parsimonious VDJ recombination scenarios were assigned using the TCRdist pipeline. In a later analysis, each TCR beta chain was defined by its CDR3 amino acid sequence together with its V-gene family, and reads lacking a unique V-gene family were excluded. In a later analysis, around 650 highly shared, low-generation-probability nucleotide sequences were removed to address suspected cross-contamination and a sequencing artifact. In a later analysis, a clonal expansion index was calculated for each public chain from normalized within-repertoire ranks of inferred template counts. In a later analysis, generation probabilities were computed using a VDJ recombination model fitted to out-of-frame rearrangements, and the results were checked against IGoR. In a later analysis, TCR-TCR, TCR-HLA and TCR-CMV co-occurrence was scored with hypergeometric tests, and a repertoire-size bias correction was applied to TCR pairs. In a later analysis, false discovery rates were estimated by permuting HLA or CMV assignments 20 times. In a later analysis, co-occurring TCRs were grouped with DBSCAN, and TCRdist sequence similarity was added when clustering was performed within HLA-allele-positive subsets. Repertoires with fewer than 30,000 or more than 120,000 public chains were left out of co-occurrence clustering, as were five repertoires with anomalous nucleotide sharing. TCRdb retrieved this table from immuneACCESS and kept in-frame rearrangements only. Not all clones are present; in checked studies, unresolved V genes account for under half, and no reason is known for the remainder. The V and J calls and clone size come from that table; D and trimming were worked out from the DNA. This sample comprises roughly 130,000 clones, about 82% of them detected only once. The leading ten clones occupy over 1% of the sample.

The clonotype comes from a boy younger than 18 in good health and CMV-seronegative. This chain joins TRBV14 to TRBJ2-2, with 7 junctional bases fitting TRBD1. Sequencing was done on a sample of PBMCs. CDR3 protein: CASSLTGTENTGELFF. The DNA is TGTGCCAGCAGCCTTACCGGGACAGAAAACACCGGGGAGCTGTTTTTT. The entire variable domain, with the stretches around the CDR3 drawn from the reference TRBV14 and TRBJ2-2 proteins, is EAGVTQFPSHSVIEKGQTVTLRCDPISGHDNLYWYRRVMGKEIKFLLHFVKESKQDESGMPNNRFLAERTGGTYSTLKVQPAELEDSGVYFCASSLTGTENTGELFFGEGSRLTVL.